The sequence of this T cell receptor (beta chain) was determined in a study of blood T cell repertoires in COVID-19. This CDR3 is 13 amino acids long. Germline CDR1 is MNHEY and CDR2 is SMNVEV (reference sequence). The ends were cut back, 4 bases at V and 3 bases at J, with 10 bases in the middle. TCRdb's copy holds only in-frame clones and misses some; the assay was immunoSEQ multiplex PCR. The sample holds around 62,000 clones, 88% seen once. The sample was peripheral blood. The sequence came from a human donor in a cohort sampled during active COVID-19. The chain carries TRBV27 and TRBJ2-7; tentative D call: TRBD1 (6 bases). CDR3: CASSWQGSYEQYF. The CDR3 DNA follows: TGTGCCAGCAGTTGGCAGGGGAGCTACGAGCAGTACTTC.